This passage covers 22 T cell receptor beta chains from one sample sequenced in a study of blood T cell repertoires in COVID-19. Some clones are missing from TCRdb's copy, which holds only in-frame ones; the method was immunoSEQ multiplex PCR. The data show about 160,000 clones, 87% seen once. The sample consisted of peripheral blood. All receptors come from a man at least 80 years old with acute or convalescent COVID-19.

V usage is TRBV2 and J usage is TRBJ1-1, with D possibly matching TRBD1 (5 bases). V was cut by 8 bases and J by 4 bases, with 14 bases left in between. CDR1 and CDR2 from the germline V gene are SNHLY and FYNNEI. This CDR3 comprises 13 residues. The CDR3 coding sequence is TGTGCCAGCTATAAGGGGTTACGCACTGAAGCTTTCTTT. It codes for CASYKGLRTEAFF.

The chain is built from TRBV10-3 and TRBJ2-3; the D gene is possibly TRBD1 (6 bases). Germline CDR1 ENHRY, CDR2 SYGVKD. The CDR3 has 16 residues. Trimming removed 3 bases from V and 0 bases from J, with 13 bases in between. DNA of the CDR3: TGTGCCATCAGTGATTCCCGGCAGGGGAGCACAGATACGCAGTATTTT. This encodes CAISDSRQGSTDTQYF.

This clone was detected only a few times. This sequence joins TRBV7-9 and TRBJ1-2; the D gene is possibly TRBD1 (6 bases). V lost 4 bases, J lost 5 bases, and 17 bases lay in between. Per the germline V gene, CDR1 is SEHNR and CDR2 is FQNEAQ (reference sequence). The CDR3 length is 15 residues. The CDR3 is CASSSRGGVGYGYTF. CDR3 coding DNA: TGTGCCAGCAGCTCGAGGGGGGGTGTTGGATATGGCTACACCTTC. The variable domain in full, completed from reference TRBV7-9 and TRBJ1-2, reads DTGVSQNPRHKITKRGQNVTFRCDPISEHNRLYWYRQTLGQGPEFLTYFQNEAQLEKSRLLSDRFSAERPKGSFSTLEIQRTEQGDSAMYLCASSSRGGVGYGYTFGSGTRLTVV.

V usage is TRBV7-2 and J usage is TRBJ1-6; 9 bases are a match to TRBD1. V trimming: 5 bases; J trimming: 5 bases; junction bases outside the gene matches: 7. CDR3 length: 16 amino acids. Germline assignment: CDR1 SGHTA and CDR2 FQGNSA. The CDR3 DNA sequence: TGTGCCAGCAGCCGCAAGGGACAGGGAGATAATTCACCCCTCCACTTT. Amino acids: CASSRKGQGDNSPLHF.

V is TRBV12-3 or TRBV12-4 and J is TRBJ1-2; the match to TRBD1 covers 7 bases. The CDR3 length is 13 residues. V shed 2 bases and J 8 bases; nucleotides not matched to a gene: 5. The CDR3 is CASSLWDSRGYTF. CDR3 nucleotide sequence: TGTGCCAGCAGTTTATGGGACAGTAGAGGCTACACCTTC.

Only a few counts were recorded for this clone. This rearrangement joins TRBV18 to TRBJ1-5, with D tentatively TRBD1 (6 bases). The CDR3 sequence is 20 residues long. The germline V and J ends were trimmed by 4 bases and 1 base, with 26 bases remaining between them. From germline, CDR1 is KGHSH and CDR2 LQKENI. CDR3 protein: CASSLGDFGTRARSNQPQHF. The DNA of the CDR3 is TGTGCCAGCTCACTCGGGGATTTCGGGACAAGAGCTCGGAGCAATCAGCCCCAGCATTTT.

The V and J genes are TRBV5-1 and TRBJ1-2; D unclear. Germline assignment: CDR1 SGHRS and CDR2 YFSETQ. V shed 0 bases and J shed 2 bases, with 5 bases lying between them. The CDR3 has 13 amino acids. The CDR3 is CASSLAQNYGYTF. In nucleotides, the CDR3 is TGCGCCAGCAGCTTGGCTCAGAACTATGGCTACACCTTC.

CDR3 in amino acids: CASRPGGGETQYF. CDR3 in DNA: TGTGCCAGCAGGCCAGGGGGCGGGGAGACCCAGTACTTC. The chain employs TRBV6-5 and TRBJ2-5; 8 bases are a match to TRBD1. The CDR3 sequence is 13 residues long. Germline CDR1 reads MNHEY; CDR2 reads SVGAGI. J gave up 5 bases and V 6 bases, and 5 bases lay outside the gene matches.

J is TRBJ1-2 and V is TRBV9, with a possible D match to TRBD1 (5 bases). Trimming pared 3 bases from V and 0 bases from J, leaving 12 bases between. The CDR3 extends over 15 amino acids. CDR1 is SGDLS and CDR2 is YYNGEE in the germline V gene. The chain's CDR3 is CASSARGGTNYGYTF. In nucleotides, the CDR3 is TGTGCCAGCAGCGCCCGCGGGGGTACTAACTATGGCTACACCTTC.

The rearrangement joins TRBV5-6 to TRBJ1-2; 7 nucleotides match TRBD1. This CDR3 region has 16 residues. Germline loops: CDR1 SGHDT, CDR2 YYEEEE. The V gene end was trimmed by 0 bases and the J gene end by 8 bases; junction bases not matched to a gene: 13. CDR3 nucleotide sequence: TGTGCCAGCAGCTTGGATGGACAAACAGGGGTCGAGGGCTACACCTTC. Its protein product is CASSLDGQTGVEGYTF.

The rearrangement links TRBV6-6 to TRBJ1-6; D might be TRBD1 (5 bases). Germline CDR1 and CDR2: MNHNY and SVGAGI (reference sequence). CDR3 length equals 14 residues. With 1 base removed from V and 8 bases from J, the gap between germline ends came to 9 bases. As DNA, the CDR3 is TGTGCCAGCAGTTACTTAGGACAAGATTCACCCCTCCACTTT. Protein product: CASSYLGQDSPLHF.

This clone was counted once. This chain connects TRBV18 to TRBJ2-5; 7 bases agree with TRBD1. The CDR3 spans 15 residues. Germline V gene sequence: CDR1 KGHSH, CDR2 LQKENI. V was pared by 4 bases and J by 5 bases, with 10 bases of the junction left unmatched. In DNA form, the CDR3 reads TGTGCCAGCTCACTACTACAGGGGTTCGCGGAGACCCAGTACTTC. This gives the protein CASSLLQGFAETQYF.

The V call is TRBV7-2, the J call TRBJ2-7; TRBD2 matches 11 bases. The germline CDR1 and CDR2 sequences are SGHTA and FQGNSA. J lost 3 bases, V lost 5 bases, and 6 bases had no gene match. The CDR3 runs to 15 residues. This CDR3 is CASSGTSGSFYEQYF. The CDR3 region has the DNA TGTGCCAGCAGCGGTACTAGCGGGAGCTTCTACGAGCAGTACTTC. Looking up the rest from reference TRBV7-2 and TRBJ2-7 gives the full variable domain: GAGVSQSPSNKVTEKGKDVELRCDPISGHTALYWYRQSLGQGLEFLIYFQGNSAPDKSGLPSDRFSAERTGGSVSTLTIQRTQQEDSAVYLCASSGTSGSFYEQYFGPGTRLTVT.

This clone showed up just once. This chain uses TRBV28 with TRBJ2-7, with a tentative D call TRBD1 (6 bases). The CDR3 contains 15 residues. Between the trimmed V and J ends, which lost 6 bases and 0 bases, there was a span of 15 bases. Germline V gene sequence: CDR1 MDHEN, CDR2 SYDVKM. For the CDR3, the DNA is TGTGCCAGCAGCCATTCGAGGACAGTCTCCTACGAGCAGTACTTC. Amino acids: CASSHSRTVSYEQYF.

The J gene is TRBJ1-1, the V gene TRBV5-1, with 7 bases aligning to TRBD1. This CDR3 region has 14 residues. The germline V gene has CDR1 SGHRS and CDR2 YFSETQ. With V trimmed by 4 bases and J by 1 base, 4 bases remained unmatched. CDR3 region: CASSVGTANTEAFF. The CDR3 DNA is TGCGCCAGCAGCGTCGGGACAGCGAACACTGAAGCTTTCTTT. Full variable domain (rest looked up from reference TRBV5-1 and TRBJ1-1): KAGVTQTPRYLIKTRGQQVTLSCSPISGHRSVSWYQQTPGQGLQFLFEYFSETQRNKGNFPGRFSGRQFSNSRSEMNVSTLELGDSALYLCASSVGTANTEAFFGQGTRLTVV.

This clone was seen a few times. J is TRBJ2-2 and V is TRBV7-9; 9 positions agree with TRBD1. The germline gives CDR1 SEHNR, CDR2 FQNEAQ (reference sequence). The CDR3 has 15 residues. Trimming at V came to 3 bases and at J to 1 base, leaving 0 bases not matched to a gene. As DNA, the CDR3 is TGTGCCAGCAGCTTGGACAGGGGGAACACCGGGGAGCTGTTTTTT. Translation: CASSLDRGNTGELFF.

This rearrangement joins TRBV10-3 to TRBJ1-2, with D possibly matching TRBD1 (5 bases). Between the trimmed V and J ends, which lost 3 bases and 9 bases, there was a span of 8 bases. Germline CDR1 ENHRY, CDR2 SYGVKD. This CDR3 is built from 11 residues. Written as DNA, the CDR3 is TGTGCCATCAGTGAAGACAGCAGCTACACCTTC. Its translation is CAISEDSSYTF.

V and J are TRBV5-1 and TRBJ2-1; tentatively, D is TRBD2 (5 bases). There are 11 residues in the CDR3. V lost 4 bases and J lost 8, with 7 bases in between. From germline, CDR1 is SGHRS and CDR2 YFSETQ. Here the CDR3 DNA reads TGCGCCAGCAGCGCACTAGATGAGCAGTTCTTC. This translates into CASSALDEQFF.

This chain uses TRBV29-1 with TRBJ2-3, with D possibly being TRBD2 (6 bases). In germline, CDR1 is SQVTM, CDR2 ANQGSEA. The CDR3 has 17 residues. The CDR3 DNA reads as TGCAGTGGCCCTTCCCTCCAAGGCGGGGTGCCCACAGATACGCAGTATTTT. Amino acids: CSGPSLQGGVPTDTQYF.

The rearrangement uses TRBV7-2 and TRBJ2-5; D is uncertain. This CDR3 has 14 residues. V lost 1 base and J 2 bases, leaving 8 bases between the germline ends. Germline V CDR1 and CDR2: SGHTA, FQGNSA. CDR3 residues: CASSLGVRQETQYF. For the CDR3, the DNA is TGTGCCAGCAGCTTAGGGGTGCGGCAAGAGACCCAGTACTTC.

This chain joins TRBV6-5 and TRBJ2-7; 12 bases line up with TRBD2. V shed 4 bases and J 0 bases; nucleotides not matched to a gene: 4. The CDR3 runs to 16 residues. CDR1 and CDR2 (germline): MNHEY, SVGAGI. This CDR3 reads CASSFRTSGASYEQYF. The CDR3 region has the DNA TGTGCCAGCAGTTTCCGGACTAGCGGGGCCTCCTACGAGCAGTACTTC.

This chain uses TRBV5-1 with TRBJ2-3, with 10 bases matching TRBD2. CDR3 length equals 15 residues. CDR1 SGHRS and CDR2 YFSETQ come from the germline V gene. With 4 bases clipped from V and 1 base from J, the junction kept 3 bases outside the gene matches. The CDR3 region is CASSVGTSGTDTQYF. CDR3 bases: TGCGCCAGCAGCGTCGGGACTAGCGGCACAGATACGCAGTATTTT.